This T cell receptor beta chain was recorded in a study of blood T cell repertoires in COVID-19. For the study at large: COVID-19 samples collected from the United States, Italy and Spain covered acute and convalescent phases.

A PCR-confirmed or clinician-diagnosed COVID-19 case had contacted exposed participants within 2 weeks of entry. V was pared by 4 bases and J by 8 bases, with 13 bases between. CDR3 length: 14 residues. Germline CDR1 reads SGHRS; CDR2 reads YFSETQ. Sequencing used immunoSEQ multiplex PCR; TCRdb keeps in-frame clones, though not all of them. Altogether a few hundred thousand clones are present, 75% to 90% being singletons, with the ten largest covering about 4.7%. The receptor was derived from a woman in her thirties who had been exposed to COVID-19. Material: PBMCs or T cells enriched from blood (not recorded which). This sequence joins TRBV5-1 and TRBJ1-6; D is ambiguous. Here the CDR3 reads CASSDASRDSPLHF. In DNA form, the CDR3 reads TGCGCCAGCAGCGATGCCTCCCGGGATTCACCCCTCCACTTT.